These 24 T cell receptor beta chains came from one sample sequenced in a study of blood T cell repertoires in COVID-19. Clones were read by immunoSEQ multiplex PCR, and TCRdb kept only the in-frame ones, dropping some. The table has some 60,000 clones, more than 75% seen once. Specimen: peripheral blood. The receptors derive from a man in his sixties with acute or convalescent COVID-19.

The CDR3 reads CSAARQGLLGYTF. The CDR3 nucleotides read TGCAGCGCCGCCAGACAGGGGCTATTAGGCTACACCTTC. V usage is TRBV29-1 and J usage is TRBJ1-2, with TRBD1 identical over 8 bases. The CDR3 is 13 amino acids. CDR1 is SQVTM, CDR2 ANQGSEA, per germline. J gave up 8 bases and V 7 bases, and 12 bases lay outside the gene matches.

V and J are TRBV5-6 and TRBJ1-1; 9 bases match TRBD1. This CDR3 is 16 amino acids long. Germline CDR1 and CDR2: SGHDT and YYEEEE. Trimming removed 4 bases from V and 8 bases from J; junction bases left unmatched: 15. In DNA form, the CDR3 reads TGTGCCAGCAGCCGCCCAACCGGGACAGGGTCATTCGAAGCTTTCTTT. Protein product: CASSRPTGTGSFEAFF.

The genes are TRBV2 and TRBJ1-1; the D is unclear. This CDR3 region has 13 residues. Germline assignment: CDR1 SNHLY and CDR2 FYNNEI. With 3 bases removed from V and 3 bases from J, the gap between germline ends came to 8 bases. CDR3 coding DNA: TGTGCCAGCAGTGAGGGCAGGTACACTGAAGCTTTCTTT. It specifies CASSEGRYTEAFF.

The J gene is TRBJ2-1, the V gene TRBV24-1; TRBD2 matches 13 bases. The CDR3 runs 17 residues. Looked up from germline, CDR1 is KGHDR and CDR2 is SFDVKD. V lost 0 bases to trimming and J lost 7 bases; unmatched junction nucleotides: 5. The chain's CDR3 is CATSDLLTSGGRNEQFF. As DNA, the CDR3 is TGTGCCACCAGTGATTTGCTGACTAGCGGGGGGAGGAATGAGCAGTTCTTC.

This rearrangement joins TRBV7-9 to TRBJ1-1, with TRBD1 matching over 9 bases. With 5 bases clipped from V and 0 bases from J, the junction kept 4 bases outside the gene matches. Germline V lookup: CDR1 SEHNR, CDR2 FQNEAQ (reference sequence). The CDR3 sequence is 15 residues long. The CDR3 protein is CASSTDRGLNTEAFF. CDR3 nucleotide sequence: TGTGCCAGCAGCACGGACAGGGGATTGAACACTGAAGCTTTCTTT. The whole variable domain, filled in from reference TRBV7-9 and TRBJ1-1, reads DTGVSQNPRHKITKRGQNVTFRCDPISEHNRLYWYRQTLGQGPEFLTYFQNEAQLEKSRLLSDRFSAERPKGSFSTLEIQRTEQGDSAMYLCASSTDRGLNTEAFFGQGTRLTVV.

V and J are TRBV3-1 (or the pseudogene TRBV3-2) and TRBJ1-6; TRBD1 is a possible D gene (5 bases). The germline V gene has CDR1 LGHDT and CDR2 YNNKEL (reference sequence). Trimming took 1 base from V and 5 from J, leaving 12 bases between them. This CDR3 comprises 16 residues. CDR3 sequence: CASSQAARADNSPLHF. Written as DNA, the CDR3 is TGTGCCAGCAGCCAAGCCGCCAGGGCCGATAATTCACCCCTCCACTTT.

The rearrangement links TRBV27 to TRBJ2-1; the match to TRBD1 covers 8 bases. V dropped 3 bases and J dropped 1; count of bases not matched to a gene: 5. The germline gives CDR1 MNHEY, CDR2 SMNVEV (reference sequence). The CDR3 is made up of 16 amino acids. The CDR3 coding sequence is TGTGCCAGCAGTTTCTCGACAGGGGAATCCTACAATGAGCAGTTCTTC. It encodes CASSFSTGESYNEQFF.

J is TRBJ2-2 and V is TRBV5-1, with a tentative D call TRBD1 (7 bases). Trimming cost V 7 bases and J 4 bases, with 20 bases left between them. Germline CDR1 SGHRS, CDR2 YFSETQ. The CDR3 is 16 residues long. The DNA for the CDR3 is TGCGCCAGCTGCCCAGGGGGGACCGGGGGCACCGGGGAGCTGTTTTTT. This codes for CASCPGGTGGTGELFF.

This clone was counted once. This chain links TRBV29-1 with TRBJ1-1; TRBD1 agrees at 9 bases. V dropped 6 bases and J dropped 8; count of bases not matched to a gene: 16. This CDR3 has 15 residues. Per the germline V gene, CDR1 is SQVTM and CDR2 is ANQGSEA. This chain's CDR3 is CSVGGISGTGREAFF. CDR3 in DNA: TGCAGCGTGGGGGGAATTTCCGGGACAGGGAGGGAAGCTTTCTTT. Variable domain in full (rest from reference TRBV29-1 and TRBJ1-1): SAVISQKPSRDICQRGTSLTIQCQVDSQVTMMFWYRQQPGQSLTLIATANQGSEATYESGFVIDKFPISRPNLTFSTLTVSNMSPEDSSIYLCSVGGISGTGREAFFGQGTRLTVV.

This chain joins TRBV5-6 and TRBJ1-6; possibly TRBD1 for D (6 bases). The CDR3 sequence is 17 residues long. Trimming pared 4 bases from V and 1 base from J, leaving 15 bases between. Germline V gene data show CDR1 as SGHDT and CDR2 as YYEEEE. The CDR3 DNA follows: TGTGCCAGCAGCATAGAGGGACAATCATCCTATAATTCACCCCTCCACTTT. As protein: CASSIEGQSSYNSPLHF.

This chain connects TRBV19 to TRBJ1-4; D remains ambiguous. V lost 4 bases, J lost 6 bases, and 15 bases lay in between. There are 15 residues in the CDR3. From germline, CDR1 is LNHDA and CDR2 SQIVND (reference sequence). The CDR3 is CASSTSPISDEKLFF. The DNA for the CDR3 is TGTGCCAGTAGTACGAGCCCCATATCGGATGAAAAACTGTTTTTT.

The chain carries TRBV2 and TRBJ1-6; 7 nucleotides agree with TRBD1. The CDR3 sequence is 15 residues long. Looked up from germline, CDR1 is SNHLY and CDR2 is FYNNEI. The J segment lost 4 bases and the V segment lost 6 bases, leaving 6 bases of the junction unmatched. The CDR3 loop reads CASRPGQLYNSPLHF. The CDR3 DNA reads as TGTGCCAGCAGACCGGGACAGCTTTATAATTCACCCCTCCACTTT.

The CDR3 here is CASSYPGTVTGAFF. The CDR3 DNA reads TGTGCCAGCAGTTACCCCGGGACAGTTACTGGTGCTTTCTTT. V usage is TRBV6-6 and J usage is TRBJ1-1, with 7 nucleotides matching TRBD1. The CDR3 is made up of 14 amino acids. The germline V gene has CDR1 MNHNY and CDR2 SVGAGI (reference sequence). Germline trimming cut 2 bases from V and 11 bases from J; bases unmatched to any gene: 11.

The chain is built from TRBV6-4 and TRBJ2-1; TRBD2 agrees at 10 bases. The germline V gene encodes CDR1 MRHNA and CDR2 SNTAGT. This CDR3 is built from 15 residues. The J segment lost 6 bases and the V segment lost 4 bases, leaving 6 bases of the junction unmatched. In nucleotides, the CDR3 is TGTGCCAGCAGTGTGGAAGCGGGGGGGGTCAATGAGCAGTTCTTC. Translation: CASSVEAGGVNEQFF.

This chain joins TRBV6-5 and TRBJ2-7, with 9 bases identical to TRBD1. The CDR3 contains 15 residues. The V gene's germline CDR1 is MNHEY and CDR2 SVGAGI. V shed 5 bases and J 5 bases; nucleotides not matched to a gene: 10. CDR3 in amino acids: CASSLQGALTNEQYF. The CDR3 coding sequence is TGTGCCAGCAGTCTACAGGGGGCGCTAACTAACGAGCAGTACTTC.

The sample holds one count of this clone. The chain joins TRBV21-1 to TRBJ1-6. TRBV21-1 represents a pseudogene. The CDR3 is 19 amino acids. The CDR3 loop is CASSKGSFGRVRYNSPLHF. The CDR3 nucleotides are TGTGCCAGCAGCAAAGGTTCATTCGGGAGGGTACGCTATAATTCACCCCTCCACTTT.

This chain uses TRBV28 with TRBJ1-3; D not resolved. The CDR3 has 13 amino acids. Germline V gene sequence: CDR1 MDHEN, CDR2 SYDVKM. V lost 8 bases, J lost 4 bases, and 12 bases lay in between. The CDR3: CASQSISGNTIYF. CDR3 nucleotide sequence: TGTGCCAGCCAGTCCATTTCGGGAAACACCATATATTTT. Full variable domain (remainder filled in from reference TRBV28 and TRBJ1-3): DVKVTQSSRYLVKRTGEKVFLECVQDMDHENMFWYRQDPGLGLRLIYFSYDVKMKEKGDIPEGYSVSREKKERFSLILESASTNQTSMYLCASQSISGNTIYFGEGSWLTVV.

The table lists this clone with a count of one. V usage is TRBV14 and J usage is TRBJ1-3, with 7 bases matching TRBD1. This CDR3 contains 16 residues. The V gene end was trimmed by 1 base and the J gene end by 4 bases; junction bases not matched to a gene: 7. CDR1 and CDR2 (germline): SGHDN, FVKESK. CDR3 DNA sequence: TGTGCCAGCAGCCAAGGGACAGGCGAGATCGGAAACACCATATATTTT. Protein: CASSQGTGEIGNTIYF. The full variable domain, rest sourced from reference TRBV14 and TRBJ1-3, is EAGVTQFPSHSVIEKGQTVTLRCDPISGHDNLYWYRRVMGKEIKFLLHFVKESKQDESGMPNNRFLAERTGGTYSTLKVQPAELEDSGVYFCASSQGTGEIGNTIYFGEGSWLTVV.

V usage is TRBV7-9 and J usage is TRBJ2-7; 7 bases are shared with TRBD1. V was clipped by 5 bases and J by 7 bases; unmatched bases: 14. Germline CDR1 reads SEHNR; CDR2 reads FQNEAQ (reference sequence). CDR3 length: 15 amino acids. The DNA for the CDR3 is TGTGCCAGCAGCGCCCCAGGGACAGTTAACAGGGAGCAGTACTTC. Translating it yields CASSAPGTVNREQYF. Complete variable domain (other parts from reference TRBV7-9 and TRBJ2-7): DTGVSQNPRHKITKRGQNVTFRCDPISEHNRLYWYRQTLGQGPEFLTYFQNEAQLEKSRLLSDRFSAERPKGSFSTLEIQRTEQGDSAMYLCASSAPGTVNREQYFGPGTRLTVT.

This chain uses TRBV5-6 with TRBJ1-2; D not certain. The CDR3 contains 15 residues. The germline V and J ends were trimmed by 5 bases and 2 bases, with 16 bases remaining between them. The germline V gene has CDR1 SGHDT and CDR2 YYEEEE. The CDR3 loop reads CASSYQSQVNYGYTF. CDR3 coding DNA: TGTGCCAGCAGTTACCAGAGCCAGGTCAACTATGGCTACACCTTC.

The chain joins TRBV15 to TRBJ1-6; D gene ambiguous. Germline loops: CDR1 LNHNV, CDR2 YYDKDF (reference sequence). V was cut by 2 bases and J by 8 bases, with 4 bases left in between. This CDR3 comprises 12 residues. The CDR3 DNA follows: TGTGCCACCAGCAGAATCGATTCACCCCTCCACTTT. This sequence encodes CATSRIDSPLHF.

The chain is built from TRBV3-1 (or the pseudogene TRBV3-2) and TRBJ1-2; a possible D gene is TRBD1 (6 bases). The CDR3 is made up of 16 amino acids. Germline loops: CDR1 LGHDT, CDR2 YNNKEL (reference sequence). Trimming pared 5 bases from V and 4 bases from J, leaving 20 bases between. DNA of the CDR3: TGTGCCAGCAGCGCTACATTACAAACAGGGTCCTATGGCTACACCTTC. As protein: CASSATLQTGSYGYTF.

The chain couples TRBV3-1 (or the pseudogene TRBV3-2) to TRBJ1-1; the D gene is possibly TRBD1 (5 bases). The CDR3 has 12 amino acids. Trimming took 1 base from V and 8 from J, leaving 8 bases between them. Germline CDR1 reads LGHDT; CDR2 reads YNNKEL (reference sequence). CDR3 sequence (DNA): TGTGCCAGCAGCCAAGCAGACAGAGAAGCTTTCTTT. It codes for CASSQADREAFF.

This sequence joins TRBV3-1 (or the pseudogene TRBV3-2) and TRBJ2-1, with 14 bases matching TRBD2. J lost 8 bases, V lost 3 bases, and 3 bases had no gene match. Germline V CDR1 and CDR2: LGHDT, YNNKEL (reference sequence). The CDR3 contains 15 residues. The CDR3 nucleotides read TGTGCCAGCAGCCAGACTAGCGGGGGGGCCTATGAGCAGTTCTTC. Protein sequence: CASSQTSGGAYEQFF.